These T cell receptor beta chains were read from a single sample in a study of blood T cell repertoires in COVID-19. The table came from immunoSEQ multiplex PCR; TCRdb's copy has only in-frame clones and leaves some out. This table has around 200,000 clones, about 88% appearing once. Sequencing was carried out using peripheral blood. These receptors all stem from a middle-aged man with acute or convalescent COVID-19. Both conserved end residues are part of each CDR3. A D gene is named only where the DNA matches it firmly. Only part of the rows carry a size: once, few, many, or a class if the clone is expanded.

clone_size	v_call	d_call	j_call	cdr3_aa	cdr3_nt
-	TRBV28	TRBD1	TRBJ1-1	CASSWTGGYTEAFF	TGTGCCAGCAGTTGGACAGGGGGCTACACTGAAGCTTTCTTT
-	TRBV19	TRBD1	TRBJ1-2	CATRFRDREPENYGYTF	TGTGCCACACGTTTCCGGGACAGGGAACCAGAGAACTATGGCTACACCTTC
-	TRBV28	-	TRBJ2-6	CASSLGGAGANVLTF	TGTGCCAGCAGTTTGGGGGGAGCTGGGGCCAACGTCCTGACTTTC
-	TRBV28	-	TRBJ1-1	CASSFGREAFF	TGTGCCAGCAGTTTTGGGAGAGAAGCTTTCTTT
-	TRBV2	-	TRBJ1-2	CASVEEGGGYTF	TGTGCCAGCGTCGAGGAAGGGGGTGGCTACACCTTC
-	TRBV12-3/TRBV12-4	-	TRBJ1-2	CASSFVLAGYTF	TGTGCCAGCAGTTTTGTTCTGGCCGGCTACACCTTC
-	TRBV7-6	-	TRBJ1-5	CASSWTENQPQHF	TGTGCCAGCAGCTGGACAGAGAATCAGCCCCAGCATTTT
once	TRBV11-1	TRBD1	TRBJ1-2	CASSRSYRGDYGYTF	TGTGCCAGCAGCCGTAGTTACAGGGGGGACTATGGCTACACCTTC
-	TRBV2	-	TRBJ1-4	CASRPWGVNEKLFF	TGTGCCAGCCGCCCGTGGGGGGTTAATGAAAAACTGTTTTTT
-	TRBV7-9	TRBD1	TRBJ2-2	CASSFSIWTGSNTGELFF	TGTGCCAGCAGCTTTTCAATCTGGACAGGATCGAACACCGGGGAGCTGTTTTTT
-	TRBV5-4	TRBD2	TRBJ2-4	CASSSPGLAGGATKNIQYF	TGTGCCAGCAGCTCGCCGGGACTAGCGGGAGGGGCGACCAAAAACATTCAGTACTTC
-	TRBV19	-	TRBJ2-2	CASTEEAGELFF	TGTGCCAGTACCGAGGAAGCAGGGGAGCTGTTTTTT
-	TRBV6-5	TRBD1	TRBJ1-5	CASSFGQGARPQHF	TGTGCCAGCAGTTTCGGACAGGGGGCTCGGCCCCAGCATTTT
-	TRBV10-2	TRBD2	TRBJ2-4	CASSPWGGRGYALAKNIQYF	TGCGCCAGCAGTCCCTGGGGAGGGCGGGGGTACGCTCTAGCCAAAAACATTCAGTACTTC
-	TRBV6-2/TRBV6-3	-	TRBJ1-5	CASSPPQSRSNQPQHF	TGTGCCAGCAGCCCCCCACAGAGTAGAAGCAATCAGCCCCAGCATTTT
-	TRBV27	TRBD1	TRBJ1-6	CASSSPDRQNSPLHF	TGTGCCAGCAGTTCTCCGGACAGGCAAAATTCACCCCTCCACTTT
-	TRBV6-5	-	TRBJ1-3	CAISGTLSVGNTIYF	TGTGCCATCTCCGGGACACTTTCTGTCGGAAACACCATATATTTT
-	TRBV4-3	-	TRBJ2-3	CASSQRTTLEDTQYF	TGCGCCAGCAGCCAACGGACTACCCTCGAAGATACGCAGTATTTT
-	TRBV6-5	TRBD1	TRBJ2-2	CATEQGTDTGELFF	TGTGCCACTGAACAGGGGACGGACACCGGGGAGCTGTTTTTT
-	TRBV7-9	-	TRBJ1-2	CASSLNYGYTF	TGTGCCAGCAGCCTGAACTATGGCTACACCTTC
-	TRBV3-1/TRBV3-2	-	TRBJ1-5	CASSQIGEQPQHF	TGTGCCAGCAGCCAAATAGGGGAACAGCCCCAGCATTTT
-	TRBV28	-	TRBJ2-7	CASGTGPTYEQYF	TGTGCCAGCGGTACAGGTCCAACCTACGAGCAGTACTTC
-	TRBV5-1	TRBD2	TRBJ2-7	CASSLSSSGRAAYEQYF	TGCGCCAGCAGCTTGAGTTCTAGCGGGAGGGCCGCCTACGAGCAGTACTTC
few	TRBV28	-	TRBJ2-5	CASSTRQVKETQYF	TGTGCCAGCAGCACCAGACAGGTGAAAGAGACCCAGTACTTC
-	TRBV21-1	-	TRBJ2-6	CASITRTASSGANVLTF	TGTGCCAGCATCACTAGGACAGCTAGCTCTGGGGCCAACGTCCTGACTTTC
-	TRBV7-2	-	TRBJ2-5	CASSLEGFNLETQYF	TGTGCCAGCAGCTTAGAGGGGTTTAATCTAGAGACCCAGTACTTC
-	TRBV7-6	-	TRBJ2-1	CASSLTPTRDYNEQFF	TGTGCCAGCAGCTTAACCCCCACCAGGGACTACAATGAGCAGTTCTTC
-	TRBV12-3/TRBV12-4	TRBD1	TRBJ2-3	CAIRQGLRDTQYF	TGTGCCATCCGACAGGGGTTAAGAGATACGCAGTATTTT
-	TRBV5-4	-	TRBJ2-4	CASSSDSVLDIQYF	TGTGCCAGCAGCTCGGACAGTGTTTTGGACATTCAGTACTTC
-	TRBV5-1	TRBD2	TRBJ2-1	CASSFSTSGQNNEQFF	TGCGCCAGCAGCTTCAGTACTAGCGGGCAAAACAATGAGCAGTTCTTC
-	TRBV7-9	TRBD1	TRBJ1-1	CASSPDRANTEAFF	TGTGCCAGCAGCCCGGACAGGGCAAACACTGAAGCTTTCTTT
few	TRBV30	-	TRBJ1-2	CAWNPIGTNYGYTF	TGTGCCTGGAACCCGATCGGGACAAACTATGGCTACACCTTC
-	TRBV5-1	-	TRBJ1-6	CASSFSDSRGSPLHF	TGCGCCAGCAGCTTTTCGGACAGTCGGGGTTCACCCCTCCACTTT
-	TRBV6-2/TRBV6-3	-	TRBJ2-7	CASSYLDGYEQYF	TGTGCCAGCAGTTACCTAGACGGCTACGAGCAGTACTTC
-	TRBV6-4	-	TRBJ2-3	CASSLQLANTDTQYF	TGTGCCAGCAGTTTACAGCTAGCGAACACAGATACGCAGTATTTT
-	TRBV28	TRBD2	TRBJ2-7	CASSPTTLAVAYEQYF	TGTGCCAGCAGTCCAACCACACTAGCGGTAGCCTACGAGCAGTACTTC
-	TRBV5-1	TRBD1	TRBJ1-4	CASSWDSYNEKLFF	TGCGCCAGCAGCTGGGACAGCTATAATGAAAAACTGTTTTTT
once	TRBV10-2	TRBD2	TRBJ2-1	CASMGLAGYNEQFF	TGCGCCAGCATGGGTCTAGCGGGGTACAATGAGCAGTTCTTC
-	TRBV15	-	TRBJ2-3	CATSSSGTDTQYF	TGTGCCACCAGCAGCAGTGGCACAGATACGCAGTATTTT
once	TRBV27	-	TRBJ1-2	CASSVSSGYGYTF	TGTGCCAGCAGTGTATCATCCGGCTATGGCTACACCTTC
-	TRBV5-6	TRBD1	TRBJ2-2	CASSLRGPQITGELFF	TGTGCCAGCAGCTTGAGGGGGCCCCAAATCACCGGGGAGCTGTTTTTT
once	TRBV11-2	TRBD2	TRBJ2-7	CASSSTGGFRAGEQYF	TGTGCCAGCAGCTCTACCGGGGGGTTTAGGGCGGGAGAGCAGTACTTC